The 21 T cell receptor beta chains presented below share a single source sample, sequenced in a study of CXCR3-negative and CXCR3-positive naive CD8 T cells. All TRB cDNA libraries came from 5' RACE performed with UMI labels. TCRdb re-called the 5' RACE reads and shows each CDR3 protein once, DNA omitted. The repertoire table contains approximately 120,000 distinct CDR3 sequences. Whole-study findings and limits: CXCR3-negative naive cells had less hydrophobic TRB CDR3s than did CXCR3-positive naive cells.

Their antigens are not known. Sequencing used naive CXCR3+ CD8+ T cells from blood. Regarding subset: CD45RO-CCR7+CD27+CD95- naive CD8+ T cells expressing CXCR3 (TNR3+). The receptors come from a human donor in good health. Some clones in this sample may be carry-over from other donors' samples.

This chain links TRBV12-3 or TRBV12-4 with TRBJ1-1. The CDR3 spans 13 residues. The CDR3 loop reads CASSLAGYTEAFF.

The chain recombines TRBV29-1 with TRBJ1-2; as DNA is missing, the TRBD1 call by TCRdb cannot be tested. Germline V gives CDR1 SQVTM, CDR2 ANQGSEA. The CDR3 loop spans 12 amino acids. This CDR3 reads CSVERGDYGYTF.

The chain joins TRBV28 to TRBJ2-3; the TRBD2 assignment by TCRdb is unverifiable without DNA. The CDR3 loop spans 16 amino acids. The germline V gene encodes CDR1 MDHEN and CDR2 SYDVKM. This CDR3 is CASSPKRGGILDTQYF.

The genes are TRBV6-2 or TRBV6-3 and TRBJ2-5; TCRdb's assignment of TRBD1 cannot be checked, as there is no DNA. Germline CDR1 and CDR2: MNHEY and SVGEGT. The CDR3 consists of 16 residues. The CDR3 sequence is CASSSGRGGYQETQYF.

This sequence joins TRBV11-2 and TRBJ2-7; TCRdb returns TRBD2, unconfirmable since there is no DNA. The CDR3 spans 16 residues. The germline gives CDR1 SGHAT, CDR2 FQNNGV. The CDR3 region is CASSLSGPSGHYEQYF.

V is TRBV11-1 and J is TRBJ2-1. The germline V gene encodes CDR1 SGHAT and CDR2 FQDESV (reference sequence). The CDR3 spans 14 residues. CDR3 protein: CASSSFSSYNEQFF.

The V and J genes are TRBV4-3 and TRBJ2-7; TCRdb indicates TRBD1, and absent DNA this call remains unverified. Germline assignment: CDR1 LGHNA and CDR2 YSLEER. There are 16 residues in the CDR3. The CDR3 loop is CASSQDRTGSSYEQYF.

V is TRBV10-3 and J is TRBJ2-5; TCRdb calls TRBD1, which cannot be checked without DNA. There are 16 residues in the CDR3. The germline V gene encodes CDR1 ENHRY and CDR2 SYGVKD. CDR3 loop: CAISDEQGALWETQYF.

The genes are TRBV10-3 and TRBJ2-1; TCRdb designates TRBD2, a call that cannot be tested without DNA. The germline CDR1 and CDR2 sequences are ENHRY and SYGVKD. The CDR3 consists of 21 residues. The CDR3 sequence is CAIGASGIMRAGGVSYNEQFF.

The chain is built from TRBV6-1 and TRBJ2-2; TCRdb's assignment of TRBD2 cannot be checked, as there is no DNA. Germline V CDR1 and CDR2: MNHNS, SASEGT. The CDR3 covers 17 residues. CDR3 sequence reads: CASTDRVSGGVTGELFF.

Here the CDR3 reads CASTGGFTEAFF. V usage is TRBV25-1 and J usage is TRBJ1-1; TCRdb lists TRBD1, though no DNA is available to test this call. The length of the CDR3 is 12 residues. Germline CDR1 is MGHDK and CDR2 is SYGVNS.

The rearrangement links TRBV2 to TRBJ1-5; TCRdb proposes TRBD1, but this gene call is untestable without DNA. This CDR3 is 14 amino acids long. Germline V gene data show CDR1 as SNHLY and CDR2 as FYNNEI. The CDR3: CASSPGWDNQPQHF.

The chain is built from TRBV7-2 and TRBJ2-7. Germline CDR1 SGHTA, CDR2 FQGNSA. The CDR3 has 12 residues. CDR3 region: CASSSTEYEQYF.

This chain joins TRBV28 and TRBJ2-7; TCRdb gives TRBD2 as the D gene, but with no DNA this cannot be confirmed. The CDR3 is 15 residues long. CDR1 and CDR2 from the germline V gene are MDHEN and SYDVKM. This CDR3 is CASSLSGEVDYEQYF.

The chain has TRBV5-1 and TRBJ2-3; there is no DNA to check the TCRdb D call of TRBD2. The CDR3 consists of 18 residues. The V gene's germline CDR1 is SGHRS and CDR2 YFSETQ. CDR3 amino acids: CASSLKLAGGPSTDTQYF.

The CDR3 sequence: CASSPKDRVSYEQYF. The chain combines TRBV18 with TRBJ2-7; as DNA is missing, the TRBD1 call by TCRdb cannot be tested. Per germline, CDR1 KGHSH and CDR2 LQKENI. The CDR3 is 15 residues long.

The chain carries TRBV10-3 and TRBJ2-7; TCRdb's D call of TRBD1 is untestable without DNA. CDR1 ENHRY and CDR2 SYGVKD come from the germline V gene. The CDR3 covers 15 residues. This CDR3 reads CAISDTGVDTYEQYF.

The chain links TRBV28 to TRBJ2-7; lacking DNA, the TRBD2 call made by TCRdb goes unchecked. Germline V gives CDR1 MDHEN, CDR2 SYDVKM. There are 17 residues in the CDR3. CDR3 sequence reads: CASSLLEGTSSGYEQYF.

V usage is TRBV3-1 and J usage is TRBJ2-7; TCRdb returns TRBD1, unconfirmable since there is no DNA. Germline assignment: CDR1 LGHDT and CDR2 YNNKEL (reference sequence). This CDR3 contains 14 residues. This CDR3 reads CASSPFRDGYEQYF.

The rearrangement joins TRBV28 to TRBJ2-7; TCRdb's D call of TRBD1 is untestable without DNA. CDR3 length: 17 amino acids. The germline V gene encodes CDR1 MDHEN and CDR2 SYDVKM. The CDR3 loop reads CASSSPPKGATIYEQYF.

The chain's CDR3 is CASSYKGGLYTEAFF. The chain has TRBV28 and TRBJ1-1; TCRdb's D call, TRBD1, is unchecked because there is no DNA. Germline lookup yields CDR1 MDHEN and CDR2 SYDVKM. The CDR3 is 15 residues long.